This entry describes one TCR beta chain. CDR1 SGHNT and CDR2 YYREEE come from the germline V gene (reference sequence). Trimming left V 4 bases short and J 0 bases short, with 16 bases between. The CDR3 has 17 residues. Participants spanned ages about 18 to 89 years and resided in 24 US areas. Cohort placement rested on clinical history that participants reported themselves. The record originates from a study of blood T cell repertoires in COVID-19. Study at large: In each case, the material was cDNA or gDNA derived from T cells, B-cell-depleted T cells, or PBMCs.

Using immunoSEQ multiplex PCR, the repertoire was profiled, and TCRdb retains in-frame clones only, with some absent. Counted here are about 190,000 clones, approximately 88% occurring once; the ten biggest clones make up 3% to 3.5%. This clonotype was obtained from a woman aged 30 to 39 who had recovered from COVID-19. The material sequenced was PBMCs or T cells enriched from blood (not recorded which). The rearrangement links TRBV5-4 to TRBJ1-4; D call uncertain. The CDR3 sequence: CASSEVLSGTTNEKLFF. In DNA form, the CDR3 reads TGTGCCAGCAGCGAGGTCCTATCGGGGACAACTAATGAAAAACTGTTTTTT.